The 5 T cell receptor beta chains listed next were all sequenced from one sample in a study of response to subunit inactivated influenza vaccine. TCRdb analysed the RT-PCR reads with MiXCR anew, one entry per CDR3 protein. The table has hundreds of thousands of distinct CDR3 sequences, 9.5% to 15% seen once. Sequencing was performed on non-naive T cells sorted from PBMCs, taken 14 to 15 days before vaccination. These receptors all stem from a man in his fifties who received an inactivated influenza vaccine.

The sample holds a few counts of this clonotype. The V and J genes are TRBV6-5 and TRBJ1-1; maybe TRBD1 (6 bases). The CDR3 is 15 amino acids. The germline gives CDR1 MNHEY, CDR2 SVGAGI. V dropped 4 bases and J dropped 3 bases, with 15 bases sitting between them. The CDR3 protein is CASSFFTGLDTEAFF. The CDR3 DNA sequence: TGTGCCAGCAGTTTTTTTACAGGGCTGGACACTGAAGCTTTCTTT.

This chain joins TRBV5-4 and TRBJ2-5; TRBD1 agrees at 8 bases. Germline CDR1 and CDR2: SGHNT and YYREEE (reference sequence). V trimming: 7 bases; J trimming: 5 bases; junction bases outside the gene matches: 13. CDR3 length: 15 amino acids. This CDR3 is CASHPGRGRSETQYF. The CDR3, as DNA: TGTGCCAGCCACCCGGGCAGGGGGCGATCGGAGACCCAGTACTTC.

There are many counts of this clonotype. The chain combines TRBV6-1 with TRBJ2-3; 12 bases agree with TRBD2. V was pared by 6 bases and J by 9 bases, with 7 bases of the junction left unmatched. The germline V gene encodes CDR1 MNHNS and CDR2 SASEGT. The CDR3 has 14 amino acids. CDR3 sequence (DNA): TGTGCCAGCAGCCGACTAGCGGGGGTCATAACGCAGTATTTT. Translated: CASSRLAGVITQYF.

The rearrangement uses TRBV6-1 and TRBJ2-7, with 10 bases matching TRBD2. The CDR3 extends over 15 amino acids. CDR1 and CDR2 from the germline V gene are MNHNS and SASEGT. V was clipped by 6 bases and J by 3 bases; unmatched bases: 8. The CDR3 spells CASRPSGRFGYEQYF. CDR3 nucleotide sequence: TGTGCCAGCAGGCCTAGCGGGAGATTTGGCTACGAGCAGTACTTC.

There are a few counts of this clonotype. This chain connects TRBV2 to TRBJ1-1; 11 bases match TRBD1. The CDR3 length is 17 residues. The junction had 11 bases not matched to a gene; V was cut back by 6 bases and J by 2 bases. Germline loops: CDR1 SNHLY, CDR2 FYNNEI. The CDR3 here is CASRGLGTGGANTEAFF. CDR3 DNA: TGTGCCAGCAGGGGACTCGGGACAGGGGGAGCAAACACTGAAGCTTTCTTT.